This passage covers 11 T cell receptor beta chains from one sample sequenced in a study of blood T cell repertoires in COVID-19. The data were produced by immunoSEQ multiplex PCR, yet TCRdb's version contains in-frame clones alone and is incomplete. Seen here are 170,000 or so clones, around nine tenths observed once, and the top ten hold 2.5% to 3.5%. Sequenced: peripheral blood. These receptor sequences come from a man in his forties with active or convalescent COVID-19.

The rearrangement uses TRBV28 and TRBJ2-2; the D is unclear. The germline V gene has CDR1 MDHEN and CDR2 SYDVKM. With 5 bases removed from V and 4 bases from J, the gap between germline ends came to 2 bases. The CDR3 runs to 11 residues. CDR3 in amino acids: CASSLTGELFF. CDR3 nucleotide sequence: TGTGCCAGCAGTCTCACCGGGGAGCTGTTTTTT.

The chain is built from TRBV24-1 and TRBJ2-3; D is possibly TRBD1 (5 bases). Germline loops: CDR1 KGHDR, CDR2 SFDVKD. This CDR3 comprises 15 residues. Trimming removed 1 base from V and 1 base from J, with 8 bases in between. CDR3 loop: CATSDFAGRTDTQYF. The DNA of the CDR3 is TGTGCCACCAGTGATTTCGCAGGGCGCACAGATACGCAGTATTTT.

This clone occurred a few times. The chain combines TRBV19 with TRBJ1-1, with TRBD1 matching over 11 bases. The CDR3 has 17 amino acids. Germline V gene sequence: CDR1 LNHDA, CDR2 SQIVND (reference sequence). V lost 4 bases to trimming and J lost 1 base; unmatched junction nucleotides: 8. CDR3 DNA sequence: TGTGCCAGTAGTACCTTCCGGGACAGGGGGAAGAACACTGAAGCTTTCTTT. Translating gives CASSTFRDRGKNTEAFF. The whole variable domain, filled in from reference TRBV19 and TRBJ1-1, reads DGGITQSPKYLFRKEGQNVTLSCEQNLNHDAMYWYRQDPGQGLRLIYYSQIVNDFQKGDIAEGYSVSREKKESFPLTVTSAQKNPTAFYLCASSTFRDRGKNTEAFFGQGTRLTVV.

The J gene is TRBJ2-5, the V gene TRBV9; TRBD2 aligns across 9 bases. Unmatched junction bases numbered 10, after V lost 4 bases and J lost 9 bases. In germline, CDR1 is SGDLS, CDR2 YYNGEE. The CDR3 length is 14 residues. The chain's CDR3 is CASSPTSGLRAQYF. The CDR3, as DNA: TGTGCCAGCAGCCCCACTAGCGGGTTGAGGGCCCAGTACTTC.

This clone was recorded a few times. The V and J genes are TRBV1 and TRBJ2-1; the D call in the table, TRBD2, was not verified against the DNA. TRBV1 is a pseudogene locus. There are 12 residues in the CDR3. The CDR3 nucleotides read TGCACCAGCAGCCAAGATCCGAATGAGCAGTTCTTC. It codes for CTSSQDPNEQFF.

The chain uses TRBV5-6 and TRBJ2-2; D gene ambiguous. The CDR3 loop spans 13 amino acids. Germline V lookup: CDR1 SGHDT, CDR2 YYEEEE. Trimming pared 1 base from V and 8 bases from J, leaving 9 bases between. The CDR3: CASSLRVLGELFF. The CDR3 DNA reads TGTGCCAGCAGCTTGCGGGTGTTGGGGGAGCTGTTTTTT.

The chain uses TRBV11-3 and TRBJ2-5; the match to TRBD2 covers 8 bases. The CDR3 consists of 13 residues. Trimming removed 4 bases from V and 5 bases from J; junction bases left unmatched: 3. The germline V gene has CDR1 SGHNT and CDR2 YENEEA. Here the CDR3 reads CASSSRGGETQYF. In DNA form, the CDR3 reads TGTGCCAGCAGCTCCCGCGGGGGGGAGACCCAGTACTTC.

The chain is built from TRBV24-1 and TRBJ2-7; D is perhaps TRBD1 (6 bases). This CDR3 spans 14 amino acids. Trimming removed 4 bases from V and 2 bases from J, with 11 bases in between. Per germline, CDR1 KGHDR and CDR2 SFDVKD. The CDR3 sequence is CATSEPGVPYEQYF. CDR3 in DNA: TGTGCCACCAGTGAGCCAGGGGTCCCCTACGAGCAGTACTTC.

The chain carries TRBV5-1 and TRBJ1-2; 9 nucleotides align to TRBD1. Germline trimming cut 0 bases from V and 0 bases from J; bases unmatched to any gene: 0. CDR3 size: 15 residues. Per the germline V gene, CDR1 is SGHRS and CDR2 is YFSETQ. CDR3 protein: CASSLGQGANYGYTF. CDR3 bases: TGCGCCAGCAGCTTGGGACAGGGGGCTAACTATGGCTACACCTTC.

The chain has TRBV19 and TRBJ1-1; the match to TRBD1 covers 7 bases. Germline V CDR1 and CDR2: LNHDA, SQIVND (reference sequence). CDR3 size: 12 residues. The V and J ends lost 8 bases and 8 bases, in that order; junction bases with no gene match: 8. The CDR3 here is CASFDRVSEAFF. In DNA form, the CDR3 reads TGTGCCAGTTTCGACAGGGTGAGCGAAGCTTTCTTT.

The chain links TRBV6-5 to TRBJ1-1; TRBD1 matches 7 bases. CDR3 length: 11 residues. J gave up 11 bases and V 4 bases, and 4 bases lay outside the gene matches. Per germline, CDR1 MNHEY and CDR2 SVGAGI. The CDR3 DNA sequence: TGTGCCAGCAGTTTAGGGACAGTTGCTTTCTTT. Its translation is CASSLGTVAFF.